The 18 T cell receptor beta chains below come from one sample, sequenced in a study of shared clonotypes between healthy human individuals. Only in-frame clones appear in the TCRdb table, and some are missing; sequencing was by immunoSEQ multiplex PCR. Of roughly 2.6 million clones in the sample, approximately 92% are singletons; the top ten hold 0.13% to 0.15%. The specimen sequenced was naive CD4+ T cells sorted from blood. Subset reported: CD45RA+ positively selected. The receptors were gathered from a man aged 18 to 29 in good health.

The gene calls are TRBV5-1 and TRBJ2-1; D is ambiguous. Germline lookup yields CDR1 SGHRS and CDR2 YFSETQ. V lost 7 bases and J 0 bases, leaving 11 bases between the germline ends. This CDR3 has 14 residues. The CDR3: CASASSYSYNEQFF. In DNA, the CDR3 is TGCGCCAGCGCCAGTTCCTACTCCTACAATGAGCAGTTCTTC.

The gene calls are TRBV5-4 and TRBJ2-1; TRBD2 matches 9 bases. Germline V gives CDR1 SGHNT, CDR2 YYREEE (reference sequence). The CDR3 is 15 amino acids. Trimming took 7 bases from V and 0 from J; bases not matched to a gene: 5. The CDR3 sequence is CASSGLASSYNEQFF. The CDR3 DNA reads TGTGCCAGCTCAGGACTAGCGAGCTCCTACAATGAGCAGTTCTTC.

The rearrangement links TRBV5-6 to TRBJ2-7, with 9 bases lining up with TRBD2. V trimming: 3 bases; J trimming: 0 bases; junction bases outside the gene matches: 13. Germline loops: CDR1 SGHDT, CDR2 YYEEEE. The CDR3 is 18 residues long. This CDR3 reads CASSSIGRWTSDSYEQYF. The CDR3 bases are TGTGCCAGCAGCTCGATAGGGAGATGGACTAGCGACTCCTACGAGCAGTACTTC.

The chain combines TRBV6-1 with TRBJ2-3; perhaps TRBD2 as D (6 bases). Germline V gives CDR1 MNHNS, CDR2 SASEGT. This CDR3 is 15 amino acids long. Trimming took 7 bases from V and 4 from J, leaving 18 bases between them. CDR3 in amino acids: CASNGGPLGADTQYF. CDR3 nucleotides: TGTGCCAGCAACGGGGGACCACTTGGGGCAGATACGCAGTATTTT.

The genes are TRBV6-5 and TRBJ1-4, with a tentative D call TRBD1 (5 bases). Germline V lookup: CDR1 MNHEY, CDR2 SVGAGI. The CDR3 is 14 amino acids. Trimming left V 8 bases short and J 2 bases short, with 12 bases between. CDR3 nucleotide sequence: TGTGCCAGCTCCCAGACAGCTACTAATGAAAAACTGTTTTTT. Translated: CASSQTATNEKLFF.

The CDR3 DNA is TGTGCCAGCAGTTACCGACCCGGGACTCTTGATAATGAGCAGTTCTTC. It specifies CASSYRPGTLDNEQFF. This chain connects TRBV6-5 to TRBJ2-1; tentative D call: TRBD2 (6 bases). The CDR3 length is 16 residues. V lost 2 bases and J 7 bases, leaving 18 bases between the germline ends. Germline V gene data show CDR1 as MNHEY and CDR2 as SVGAGI.

The chain employs TRBV6-5 and TRBJ2-4; tentative D call: TRBD2 (7 bases). The CDR3 has 15 amino acids. CDR1 is MNHEY, CDR2 SVGAGI, per germline. V was pared by 2 bases and J by 3 bases, with 11 bases between. CDR3 region: CASSYGGAGKNIQYF. Here the CDR3 DNA reads TGTGCCAGCAGTTACGGGGGGGCGGGCAAAAACATTCAGTACTTC.

The rearrangement uses TRBV5-6 and TRBJ1-6; D perhaps matches TRBD1 (6 bases). The CDR3 extends over 14 amino acids. Germline V gene data show CDR1 as SGHDT and CDR2 as YYEEEE. V was trimmed by 1 base and J by 9 bases, leaving 11 bases between them. The CDR3 region has the DNA TGTGCCAGCAGCTTGATCAGGGGCGGTTCACCCCTCCACTTT. It encodes CASSLIRGGSPLHF.

On this clone itself: Other DNA sequences of this sample code for an identical CDR3. The chain has TRBV7-9 and TRBJ2-7; 11 bases align to TRBD1. The trim removed 4 bases at V and 6 bases at J, leaving 2 bases unmatched. CDR3 length: 13 amino acids. CDR1 and CDR2 (germline): SEHNR, FQNEAQ (reference sequence). The CDR3 spells CASSWDRGGEQYF. CDR3 DNA: TGTGCCAGCAGCTGGGACAGGGGGGGCGAGCAGTACTTC.

The V call is TRBV11-1, the J call TRBJ2-6, with D perhaps TRBD1 (5 bases). CDR1 and CDR2 (germline): SGHAT, FQDESV (reference sequence). The CDR3 contains 15 residues. V dropped 2 bases and J dropped 2 bases, with 7 bases sitting between them. DNA for the CDR3: TGTGCCAGCAGCTTACAAGGGGCTGGGGCCAACGTCCTGACTTTC. The encoded protein is CASSLQGAGANVLTF.

V and J are TRBV29-1 and TRBJ2-3; TRBD1 matches 10 bases. V gave up 1 base and J gave up 6 bases; unmatched junction bases: 13. This CDR3 is 17 amino acids long. CDR1 is SQVTM, CDR2 ANQGSEA, per germline. CDR3 DNA: TGCAGCGTTGAAGGGACCTTCGACAGGGGGCGAGTGGATACGCAGTATTTT. It translates to CSVEGTFDRGRVDTQYF.

The chain combines TRBV15 with TRBJ2-7; TRBD1 matches 9 bases. The CDR3 totals 16 residues. V lost 0 bases, J lost 2 bases, and 5 bases stayed unmatched. Germline CDR1 reads LNHNV; CDR2 reads YYDKDF (reference sequence). CDR3 sequence reads: CATSRDPTGGPYEQYF. CDR3 coding DNA: TGTGCCACCAGCAGAGATCCGACAGGGGGACCCTACGAGCAGTACTTC.

The J gene is TRBJ2-3, the V gene TRBV5-8; perhaps TRBD1 as D (5 bases). Per the germline V gene, CDR1 is SGHTS and CDR2 is YDEGEE. The length of the CDR3 is 15 residues. Trimming removed 2 bases at V and 4 bases at J, with 14 bases between. The CDR3 region has the DNA TGTGCCAGCAGCTTAGGGGTCTTAGCCTCAGATACGCAGTATTTT. Its protein product is CASSLGVLASDTQYF. Using reference TRBV5-8 and TRBJ2-3 for the parts outside the CDR3, the full variable domain is EAGVTQSPTHLIKTRGQQATLRCSPISGHTSVYWYQQALGLGLQFLLWYDEGEERNRGNFPPRFSGRQFPNYSSELNVNALELEDSALYLCASSLGVLASDTQYFGPGTRLTVL.

The chain carries TRBV5-4 and TRBJ1-2; D is perhaps TRBD1 (6 bases). Trimming took 2 bases from V and 3 from J, leaving 11 bases between them. Germline-derived CDR1 and CDR2 are SGHNT and YYREEE (reference sequence). The CDR3 is 14 amino acids. CDR3 coding DNA: TGTGCCAGCAGCTTTTCACAGGGTTACTATGGCTACACCTTC. Protein: CASSFSQGYYGYTF. The full variable domain, with the rest looked up from reference TRBV5-4 and TRBJ1-2, is ETGVTQSPTHLIKTRGQQVTLRCSSQSGHNTVSWYQQALGQGPQFIFQYYREEENGRGNFPPRFSGLQFPNYSSELNVNALELDDSALYLCASSFSQGYYGYTFGSGTRLTVV.

This rearrangement joins TRBV29-1 to TRBJ1-1; 8 bases are a match to TRBD1. Germline assignment: CDR1 SQVTM and CDR2 ANQGSEA. J gave up 4 bases and V 7 bases, and 11 bases lay outside the gene matches. The CDR3 has 14 residues. CDR3 DNA sequence: TGCAGCGCTGCCCCCACAGGGGGTGGCACTGAAGCTTTCTTT. Amino acids: CSAAPTGGGTEAFF.

This sequence joins TRBV18 and TRBJ2-3, with TRBD2 matching 8 bases. The V segment lost 3 bases and the J segment 1 base; nucleotides outside the gene matches: 6. The CDR3 is 16 amino acids. Germline V gene lookup returns CDR1 KGHSH and CDR2 LQKENI. CDR3 sequence: CASSPERGIGTDTQYF. The CDR3, as DNA: TGTGCCAGCTCACCGGAGCGGGGGATTGGCACAGATACGCAGTATTTT.

This clone was observed a handful of times. The gene calls are TRBV19 and TRBJ2-2; D remains unclear. Germline V gene lookup returns CDR1 LNHDA and CDR2 SQIVND (reference sequence). This CDR3 is 14 amino acids long. With 3 bases removed from V and 3 bases from J, the gap between germline ends came to 8 bases. For the CDR3, the DNA is TGTGCCAGTAGTATTGTGACGGACACCGGGGAGCTGTTTTTT. It is translated as CASSIVTDTGELFF.

The rearrangement links TRBV30 to TRBJ1-2; D is perhaps TRBD1 (6 bases). The germline V gene has CDR1 GTSNPN and CDR2 SVGIG (reference sequence). The CDR3 has 14 amino acids. V lost 3 bases, J lost 5 bases, and 16 bases lay in between. The CDR3: CAWRLRGGAYGYTF. CDR3 nucleotides: TGTGCCTGGAGACTTCGGGGGGGCGCTTATGGCTACACCTTC.